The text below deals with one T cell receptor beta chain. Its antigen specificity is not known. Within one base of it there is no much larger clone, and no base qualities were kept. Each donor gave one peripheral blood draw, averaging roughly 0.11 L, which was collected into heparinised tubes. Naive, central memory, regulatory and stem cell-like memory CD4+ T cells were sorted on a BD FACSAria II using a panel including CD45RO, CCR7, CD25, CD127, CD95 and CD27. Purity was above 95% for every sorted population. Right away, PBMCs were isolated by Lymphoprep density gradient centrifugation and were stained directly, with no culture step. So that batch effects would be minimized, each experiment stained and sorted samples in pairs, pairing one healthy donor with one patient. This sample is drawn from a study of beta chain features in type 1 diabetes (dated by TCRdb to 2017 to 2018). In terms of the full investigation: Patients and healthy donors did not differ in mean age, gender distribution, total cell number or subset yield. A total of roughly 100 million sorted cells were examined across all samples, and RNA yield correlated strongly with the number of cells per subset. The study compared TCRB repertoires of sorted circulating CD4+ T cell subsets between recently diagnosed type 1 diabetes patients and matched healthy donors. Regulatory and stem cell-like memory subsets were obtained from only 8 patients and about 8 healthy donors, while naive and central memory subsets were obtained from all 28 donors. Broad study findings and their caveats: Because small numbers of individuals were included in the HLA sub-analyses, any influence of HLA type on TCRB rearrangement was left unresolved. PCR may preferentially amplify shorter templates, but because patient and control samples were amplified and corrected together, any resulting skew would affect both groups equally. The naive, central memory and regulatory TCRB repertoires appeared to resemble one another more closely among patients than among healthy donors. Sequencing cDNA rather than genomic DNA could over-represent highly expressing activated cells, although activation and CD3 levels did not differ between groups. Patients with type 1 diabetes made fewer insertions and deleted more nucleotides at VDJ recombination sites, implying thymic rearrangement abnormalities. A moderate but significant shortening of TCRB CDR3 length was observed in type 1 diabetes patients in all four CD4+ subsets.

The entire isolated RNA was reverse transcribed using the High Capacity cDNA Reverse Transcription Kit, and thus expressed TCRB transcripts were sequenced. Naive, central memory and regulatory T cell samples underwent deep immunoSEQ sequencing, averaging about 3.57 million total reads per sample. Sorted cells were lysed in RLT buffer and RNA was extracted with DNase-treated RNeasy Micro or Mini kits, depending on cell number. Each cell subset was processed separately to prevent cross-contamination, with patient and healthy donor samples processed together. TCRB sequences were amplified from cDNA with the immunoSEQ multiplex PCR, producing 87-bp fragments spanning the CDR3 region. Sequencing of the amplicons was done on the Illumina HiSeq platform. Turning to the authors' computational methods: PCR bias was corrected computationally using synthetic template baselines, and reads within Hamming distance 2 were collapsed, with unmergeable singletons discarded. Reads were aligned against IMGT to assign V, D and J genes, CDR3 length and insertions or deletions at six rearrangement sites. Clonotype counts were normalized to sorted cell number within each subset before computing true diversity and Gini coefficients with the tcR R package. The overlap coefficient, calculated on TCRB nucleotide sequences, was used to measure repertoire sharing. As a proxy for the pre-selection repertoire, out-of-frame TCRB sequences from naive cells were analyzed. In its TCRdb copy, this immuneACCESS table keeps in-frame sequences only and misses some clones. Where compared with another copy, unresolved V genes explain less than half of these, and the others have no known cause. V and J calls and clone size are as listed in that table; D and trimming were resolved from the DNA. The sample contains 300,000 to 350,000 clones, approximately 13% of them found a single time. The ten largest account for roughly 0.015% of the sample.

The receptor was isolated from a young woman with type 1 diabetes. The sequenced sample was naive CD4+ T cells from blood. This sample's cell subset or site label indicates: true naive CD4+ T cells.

CDR3 sequence: CASSVGLAGESDTQYF. The sequenced DNA: TGCGCCAGCAGCGTGGGACTAGCGGGAGAGTCGGATACGCAGTATTTT. This receptor chain uses TRBV5-1 and TRBJ2-3; the central 14 bases match TRBD2. V is cut back by 4 bases and J by 6 bases, with 7 bases in the junction unmatched. Including the terminal cysteine and phenylalanine, the CDR3 comprises 16 residues. The sequence is cut down to CDR3 DNA, 48 bases in frame from base 1. CDR1 is given as SGHRS and CDR2 as YFSETQ, both from the germline V gene.